The 18 T cell receptor beta chains below come from one sample, sequenced in a study of blood T cells in healthy people across ages. Together with a sample-barcoded 5' primer, a J-beta primer mix was included in a second PCR lasting roughly 6 to 12 cycles. TCRdb reprocessed the 5' RACE reads via MiXCR and lists one record per CDR3 protein. This table has about 1.5 million distinct CDR3 sequences, roughly two fifths appearing once. The sequencing input was blood. These receptors were taken from a woman younger than 35 in good health.

V usage is TRBV6-6 and J usage is TRBJ2-3, with a tentative D call TRBD1 (6 bases). The CDR3 contains 17 residues. The germline V and J ends were trimmed by 6 bases and 0 bases, with 19 bases remaining between them. Per germline, CDR1 MNHNY and CDR2 SVGAGI (reference sequence). The CDR3: CASRIGRQATSTDTQYF. CDR3 in DNA: TGTGCCAGCAGAATAGGGAGACAGGCCACTAGCACAGATACGCAGTATTTT.

The chain links TRBV6-5 to TRBJ2-4; D unclear. The closer fit of TRBJ2-7 to the DNA end suggests the J call may be wrong. Germline CDR1 MNHEY, CDR2 SVGAGI. The CDR3 runs 14 residues. CDR3 region: CASSYSKGASEQYF. CDR3 nucleotide sequence: TGTGCCAGCAGTTACTCGAAAGGCGCGAGCGAGCAGTACTTC.

The chain is built from TRBV4-3 and TRBJ1-4; the match to TRBD1 covers 8 bases. V was clipped by 2 bases and J by 4 bases; unmatched bases: 3. Germline assignment: CDR1 LGHNA and CDR2 YSLEER. The CDR3 has 15 amino acids. CDR3 amino acids: CASSQQTGVNEKLFF. CDR3 nucleotides: TGCGCCAGCAGCCAACAGACAGGGGTTAATGAAAAACTGTTTTTT.

The V and J genes are TRBV10-3 and TRBJ2-1; 15 nucleotides agree with TRBD2. Trimming took 8 bases from V and 1 from J; bases not matched to a gene: 3. The CDR3 totals 16 residues. Germline-derived CDR1 and CDR2 are ENHRY and SYGVKD. The CDR3 DNA reads TGTGCCATCGCCGGGACTAGCGGGAGGTCCTACAATGAGCAGTTCTTC. Translating gives CAIAGTSGRSYNEQFF.

This clonotype occurred a few times. This chain uses TRBV7-9 with TRBJ2-3; 7 bases align to TRBD1. This CDR3 has 16 amino acids. Germline CDR1 reads SEHNR; CDR2 reads FQNEAQ (reference sequence). Unmatched junction bases numbered 11, after V lost 6 bases and J lost 2 bases. CDR3 nucleotide sequence: TGTGCCAGCAGACTTACCGGACAGGTGGCCACAGATACGCAGTATTTT. Amino acid sequence: CASRLTGQVATDTQYF.

This clonotype was seen more than once but under ten times. CDR3 nucleotides: TGTGCCAGCAGCTTAGGAGGGGCTGACTTGAACTATGGCTACACCTTC. Protein sequence: CASSLGGADLNYGYTF. The V gene is TRBV7-2, the J gene TRBJ1-2, with D maybe TRBD1 (5 bases). CDR1 SGHTA and CDR2 FQGNSA come from the germline V gene. Trimming cost V 1 base and J 2 bases, with 14 bases left between them. The CDR3 is 16 amino acids.

The chain employs TRBV5-1 and TRBJ2-3, with 8 positions matching TRBD1. CDR1 and CDR2 (germline): SGHRS, YFSETQ. This CDR3 spans 18 amino acids. The V segment lost 1 base and the J segment 0 bases; nucleotides outside the gene matches: 10. The CDR3 nucleotides read TGCGCCAGCAGCTTGACCGGGACAGGAACCACTAGCACAGATACGCAGTATTTT. It translates to CASSLTGTGTTSTDTQYF.

This clonotype has a count of ten or more. The J gene is TRBJ1-5, the V gene TRBV3-1; D call uncertain. Germline V gene sequence: CDR1 LGHDT, CDR2 YNNKEL (reference sequence). This CDR3 region has 12 residues. The ends were cut back, 1 base at V and 5 bases at J, with 3 bases in the middle. The CDR3 bases are TGTGCCAGCAGCCAAGGAGATCAGCCCCAGCATTTT. Amino acids: CASSQGDQPQHF.

J is TRBJ2-5 and V is TRBV4-2, with 10 bases matching TRBD2. CDR1 and CDR2 from the germline V gene are LGHNA and YNFKEQ. The ends lost 8 bases at V and 4 bases at J; junction bases unmatched: 7. The CDR3 contains 14 residues. The CDR3 bases are TGTGCCAGCGGCCCTAGCGGGAGAGGAGAGACCCAGTACTTC. Protein product: CASGPSGRGETQYF.

This chain links TRBV10-3 with TRBJ2-3, with 9 bases fitting TRBD1. V trimming: 6 bases; J trimming: 1 base; junction bases outside the gene matches: 5. This CDR3 region has 15 residues. Germline V CDR1 and CDR2: ENHRY, SYGVKD. The CDR3 is CAIRPQGAGTDTQYF. CDR3 DNA: TGTGCCATCAGGCCACAGGGGGCAGGCACAGATACGCAGTATTTT.

This clonotype occurred many times. The chain joins TRBV13 to TRBJ2-4; D ambiguous. This CDR3 has 11 amino acids. V shed 5 bases and J shed 7 bases, with 6 bases lying between them. Germline CDR1 and CDR2: PRHDT and FYEKMQ (reference sequence). The CDR3 region has the DNA TGTGCCAGCAGCCAGGATAACATTCAGTACTTC. Amino acid sequence: CASSQDNIQYF.

This clonotype was counted between two and nine times. The chain has TRBV7-2 and TRBJ1-5; a possible D gene is TRBD1 (5 bases). V was clipped by 5 bases and J by 2 bases, with 16 bases between them. From germline, CDR1 is SGHTA and CDR2 FQGNSA. This CDR3 is 16 amino acids long. The CDR3 is CASSPEGGTGNQPQHF. The DNA of the CDR3 is TGTGCCAGCAGCCCAGAAGGAGGGACGGGCAATCAGCCCCAGCATTTT.

This clonotype has more than one count but fewer than ten. V and J are TRBV7-2 and TRBJ2-7; a weak D match, TRBD1 (6 bases). Trimming took 3 bases from V and 5 from J, leaving 17 bases between them. CDR1 SGHTA and CDR2 FQGNSA come from the germline V gene. The length of the CDR3 is 15 residues. As DNA, the CDR3 is TGTGCCAGCAGCTTCCCTCCCGGGACATACAACGAGCAGTACTTC. Translating it yields CASSFPPGTYNEQYF.

There are many counts of this clonotype. The J gene is TRBJ1-2, the V gene TRBV4-1; 9 positions agree with TRBD1. CDR1 and CDR2 from the germline V gene are MGHRA and YSYEKL. CDR3 length: 15 amino acids. Trimming removed 0 bases from V and 8 bases from J; junction bases left unmatched: 7. The CDR3 protein is CASSQDPGQGKGYTF. CDR3 DNA: TGCGCCAGCAGCCAAGACCCGGGACAGGGCAAAGGCTACACCTTC.

The genes are TRBV30 and TRBJ1-2; D is unresolved. The CDR3 extends over 13 amino acids. V was clipped by 2 bases and J by 2 bases, with 9 bases between them. Germline loops: CDR1 GTSNPN, CDR2 SVGIG (reference sequence). The CDR3 reads CAWSTSGNYGYTF. The CDR3 bases are TGTGCCTGGAGTACGTCCGGGAACTATGGCTACACCTTC.

This clonotype was seen a few times. The DNA of the CDR3 is TGTGCCAGCAGCCAAGCCGGGGACACAGATACGCAGTATTTT. Translating gives CASSQAGDTDTQYF. The chain joins TRBV7-3 to TRBJ2-3; D is possibly TRBD2 (5 bases). The CDR3 is 14 amino acids. Per the germline V gene, CDR1 is SGHTA and CDR2 is FQGTGA. With 5 bases removed from V and 2 bases from J, the gap between germline ends came to 11 bases. Drawing the rest from reference TRBV7-3 and TRBJ2-3, the complete variable domain is GAGVSQTPSNKVTEKGKYVELRCDPISGHTALYWYRQSLGQGPEFLIYFQGTGAADDSGLPNDRFFAVRPEGSVSTLKIQRTERGDSAVYLCASSQAGDTDTQYFGPGTRLTVL.

The table lists this clonotype with a few counts. The rearrangement joins TRBV20-1 to TRBJ2-1, with a tentative D call TRBD1 (5 bases). The CDR3 runs to 14 residues. Trimming shortened V by 6 bases and J by 6 bases, and 18 bases separated the two germline ends. Germline V lookup: CDR1 DFQATT, CDR2 SNEGSKA (reference sequence). The CDR3, as DNA: TGCAGTGCGGCACAGGAAAACCGTCCCAATGAGCAGTTCTTC. Translating gives CSAAQENRPNEQFF.

This chain connects TRBV11-1 to TRBJ2-1; maybe TRBD2 (6 bases). CDR1 and CDR2 from the germline V gene are SGHAT and FQDESV (reference sequence). The V end lost 0 bases, the J end lost 8 bases, and 11 bases lay between the germline ends. The CDR3 is 14 amino acids. The CDR3 DNA is TGTGCCAGCAGCTTAGCGCCTAGCGTTCATGAGCAGTTCTTC. Translating it yields CASSLAPSVHEQFF. Variable domain in full (rest from reference TRBV11-1 and TRBJ2-1): EAEVAQSPRYKITEKSQAVAFWCDPISGHATLYWYRQILGQGPELLVQFQDESVVDDSQLPKDRFSAERLKGVDSTLKIQPAELGDSAMYLCASSLAPSVHEQFFGPGTRLTVL.